This entry features one T cell receptor beta chain sequence. The source of the sample is a study of CD8+ T cells in alopecia areata. Following extraction, RNA underwent reverse transcription to cDNA, which served as the sequencing template. Method: immunoSEQ multiplex PCR; TCRdb's copy keeps in-frame clones and lacks some. The sample comprises around 100,000 clones, 56% of which are singletons, and about 3.3% rests with the top ten. As for treatment: oral pan-JAK inhibitor, 5-10 mg twice daily. There are 15 residues in the CDR3. Germline CDR1 MGHDK, CDR2 SYGVNS. V lost 3 bases and J lost 8; bases outside the gene matches: 7.

The origin of this receptor is a human donor with alopecia areata. The sample consisted of CD4+ T cells sorted from blood, taken at week 24, from a patient treated with tofacitinib. V is TRBV25-1 and J is TRBJ2-1, with 10 bases matching TRBD2. The DNA for the CDR3 is TGTGCCAGCAGTGATACTAGCGGGGCCGAGGATGAGCAGTTCTTC. Protein product: CASSDTSGAEDEQFF. The entire variable domain, with the rest obtained from reference TRBV25-1 and TRBJ2-1, is as follows: EADIYQTPRYLVIGTGKKITLECSQTMGHDKMYWYQQDPGMELHLIHYSYGVNSTEKGDLSSESTVSRIRTEHFPLTLESARPSHTSQYLCASSDTSGAEDEQFFGPGTRLTVL.